This TCR beta chain was captured by sequencing in a study of neurological immune-mediated disorders. This CDR3 has 21 residues. J gave up 1 base and V 4 bases, and 17 bases lay outside the gene matches. TCRdb re-called the 5' RACE reads through MiXCR, storing one row per CDR3 protein. The sample lists about 84,000 distinct CDR3 sequences, about 9.4% seen once, with about 1.8% in the top ten. The gene calls are TRBV12-3 or TRBV12-4 and TRBJ2-3; 13 bases fit TRBD2. The sequencing input was PBMCs. This TCR was recovered from a man aged 40-50 years in good health. The CDR3 protein is CASSSQGKLAGGPTGTDTQYF. CDR3 bases: TGTGCCAGCAGTTCCCAAGGGAAACTAGCGGGAGGGCCGACGGGCACAGATACGCAGTATTTT.